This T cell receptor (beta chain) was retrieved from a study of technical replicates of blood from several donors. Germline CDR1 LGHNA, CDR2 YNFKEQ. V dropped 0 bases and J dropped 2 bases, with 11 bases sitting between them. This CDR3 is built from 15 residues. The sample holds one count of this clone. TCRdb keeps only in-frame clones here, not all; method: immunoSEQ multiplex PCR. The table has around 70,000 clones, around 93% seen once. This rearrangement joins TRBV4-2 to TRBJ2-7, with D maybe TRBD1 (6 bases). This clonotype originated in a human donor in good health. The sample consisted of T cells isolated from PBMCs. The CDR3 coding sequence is TGTGCCAGCAGCCAAGAACAGGGTTTACCCTACGAGCAGTACTTC. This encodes CASSQEQGLPYEQYF.